These 24 T cell receptor beta chains originate from one sample sequenced in a study of regulatory and conventional T cells in RAG deficiency (dated by TCRdb to the late 2010s). Libraries were built with the immunoSEQ multiplex PCR assay. This is the immuneACCESS table as TCRdb keeps it, with only in-frame sequences that have V and J called. A part of the clones is gone; compared with another copy, unresolved V genes explain less than half, and the rest is unexplained. In this sample the table shows 45,000 or so clones, approximately 90% of which occur a single time. Approximately 0.51% of the sample goes to the ten largest clones. Conventional CD4+ T cells were purified from blood as CD25-low CD127-high cells before genomic DNA extraction. These records were also assigned to another study, of regulatory T cells. From that second study: For the multiplex PCR, 52 forward TRBV primers and 13 reverse TRBJ primers were used, and amplification bias was corrected with both assay-based and computational methods.

The sample taken for sequencing was CD4+ effector T cells sorted from blood. These receptors originate from a human donor in good health.

This chain links TRBV21-1 with TRBJ1-4; TRBD1 is taken as the D call from the table, unchecked against the DNA. TRBV21-1 is assigned pseudogene status. This CDR3 spans 15 amino acids. CDR3 sequence reads: CASSNWTEFYEKLFF. DNA for the CDR3: TGTGCCAGCAGCAACTGGACAGAATTCTATGAAAAACTGTTTTTT.

V is TRBV28 and J is TRBJ1-2; D is undetermined. Germline V lookup: CDR1 MDHEN, CDR2 SYDVKM. This CDR3 region has 12 residues. The germline V and J ends were trimmed by 6 bases and 8 bases, with 13 bases remaining between them. The CDR3 region is CASSNPTVGYTF. CDR3 nucleotides: TGTGCCAGCAGCAACCCCACGGTCGGCTACACCTTC.

The rearrangement links TRBV2 to TRBJ2-5; D is unresolved. The germline CDR1 and CDR2 sequences are SNHLY and FYNNEI. The CDR3 sequence is 14 residues long. Trimming removed 5 bases at V and 4 bases at J, with 14 bases between. CDR3 sequence (DNA): TGTGCCAGCAGTACGGACCTACGGAGAGAGACCCAGTACTTC. Amino acid sequence: CASSTDLRRETQYF.

This chain's CDR3 is CASSLTWGVGSDTQYF. Here the CDR3 DNA reads TGTGCCAGCAGCTTAACGTGGGGGGTAGGGTCCGATACGCAGTATTTT. The rearrangement uses TRBV7-3 and TRBJ2-3; TRBD2 is a possible D gene (6 bases). CDR1 and CDR2 (germline): SGHTA, FQGTGA. CDR3 size: 16 residues. V was clipped by 0 bases and J by 6 bases, with 16 bases between them.

The chain joins TRBV11-2 to TRBJ2-5, with D possibly matching TRBD1 (6 bases). Per the germline V gene, CDR1 is SGHAT and CDR2 is FQNNGV. V lost 5 bases to trimming and J lost 2 bases, with 15 bases between them. This CDR3 region has 15 residues. The CDR3 loop is CASSPTGTQQETQYF. Here the CDR3 DNA reads TGTGCCAGCAGCCCCACCGGGACACAGCAAGAGACCCAGTACTTC.

This clone was seen more than once but under ten times. The chain couples TRBV6-6 to TRBJ1-6, with D maybe TRBD1 (6 bases). Per the germline V gene, CDR1 is MNHNY and CDR2 is SVGAGI (reference sequence). Between the trimmed V and J ends, which lost 6 bases and 7 bases, there was a span of 13 bases. The CDR3 length is 14 residues. The CDR3 here is CASSSQGINSPLHF. The CDR3 nucleotides read TGTGCCAGCAGCTCCCAGGGGATCAATTCACCCCTCCACTTT.

This clone has a single count. Because the CDR3 is missing its conserved closing phenylalanine or tryptophan, this is likely a read error. The CDR3 region is CASSYSIADYGYTL. The CDR3, as DNA: TGTGCCAGCAGTTACTCGATTGCCGACTATGGCTACACCCTC. The chain links TRBV6-5 to TRBJ1-2; no clear D gene. Trimming removed 0 bases at V and 3 bases at J, with 8 bases between. CDR3 size: 14 residues. CDR1 and CDR2 from the germline V gene are MNHEY and SVGAGI.

The chain joins TRBV18 to TRBJ2-5; D is tentatively TRBD1 or TRBD2 (6 bases each). The ends were cut back, 3 bases at V and 5 bases at J, with 10 bases in the middle. Germline CDR1 and CDR2: KGHSH and LQKENI. This CDR3 has 13 amino acids. CDR3 in amino acids: CASSPQGRETQYF. CDR3 sequence (DNA): TGTGCCAGCTCACCTCAGGGGAGGGAGACCCAGTACTTC.

This clone was detected once. The rearrangement links TRBV11-1 to TRBJ2-1; 8 bases map to TRBD2. Per germline, CDR1 SGHAT and CDR2 FQDESV (reference sequence). With V trimmed by 5 bases and J by 4 bases, 7 bases remained unmatched. The CDR3 length is 15 residues. In nucleotides, the CDR3 is TGTGCCAGCAGCCCGGGGACTAGGGAATACAATGAGCAGTTCTTC. This codes for CASSPGTREYNEQFF.

The gene calls are TRBV27 and TRBJ2-7; D might be TRBD1 (8 bases). V gave up 5 bases and J gave up 10 bases, with 15 bases separating them. The CDR3 is 12 residues long. Germline V lookup: CDR1 MNHEY, CDR2 SMNVEV (reference sequence). The CDR3 here is CASSLTGGEQYF. CDR3 DNA: TGTGCCAGCAGTCTAACAGGGGGGGAACAGTACTTC.

CDR3 nucleotides: TGTGCCAGCTCGCCGACAGGGCCAGAAGAAGCTTTCTTT. It translates to CASSPTGPEEAFF. The gene calls are TRBV18 and TRBJ1-1; TRBD1 aligns across 7 bases. Losses at the gene ends were 6 bases for V and 8 bases for J; bases not matched to a gene: 9. There are 13 residues in the CDR3. Germline V gives CDR1 KGHSH, CDR2 LQKENI.

This rearrangement joins TRBV7-9 to TRBJ1-2; the match to TRBD1 covers 7 bases. Per the germline V gene, CDR1 is SEHNR and CDR2 is FQNEAQ (reference sequence). The CDR3 extends over 13 amino acids. With V trimmed by 6 bases and J by 7 bases, 8 bases remained unmatched. The CDR3 sequence is CASSWADRAGYTF. DNA for the CDR3: TGTGCCAGCAGTTGGGCCGACAGGGCTGGCTACACCTTC. Full variable domain (rest looked up from reference TRBV7-9 and TRBJ1-2): DTGVSQNPRHKITKRGQNVTFRCDPISEHNRLYWYRQTLGQGPEFLTYFQNEAQLEKSRLLSDRFSAERPKGSFSTLEIQRTEQGDSAMYLCASSWADRAGYTFGSGTRLTVV.

This rearrangement joins TRBV5-1 to TRBJ2-7, with D tentatively TRBD2 (5 bases). The end of the DNA fits TRBJ2-1 better, so the J call may be wrong. In germline, CDR1 is SGHRS, CDR2 YFSETQ. The CDR3 sequence is 14 residues long. The CDR3 loop reads CASSPSLAYNEQFF. The CDR3 nucleotides read TGCGCCAGCAGCCCGTCCCTAGCTTACAATGAGCAGTTCTTC.

J is TRBJ1-5 and V is TRBV13; D gene unclear. Germline V lookup: CDR1 PRHDT, CDR2 FYEKMQ (reference sequence). The ends were cut back, 2 bases at V and 0 bases at J, with 2 bases in the middle. The CDR3 has 13 residues. For the CDR3, the DNA is TGTGCCAGCAGCTTAAGTAGCAATCAGCCCCAGCATTTT. It specifies CASSLSSNQPQHF. The variable domain in full, completed from reference TRBV13 and TRBJ1-5, reads AAGVIQSPRHLIKEKRETATLKCYPIPRHDTVYWYQQGPGQDPQFLISFYEKMQSDKGSIPDRFSAQQFSDYHSELNMSSLELGDSALYFCASSLSSNQPQHFGDGTRLSIL.

The chain is built from TRBV19 and TRBJ2-5; D is perhaps TRBD2 (5 bases). Trimming took 4 bases from V and 5 from J, leaving 20 bases between them. CDR1 is LNHDA and CDR2 is SQIVND in the germline V gene (reference sequence). CDR3 length: 16 residues. CDR3 in amino acids: CASSKGGQLSQETQYF. CDR3 sequence (DNA): TGTGCCAGTAGTAAAGGAGGCCAGCTCTCCCAGGAGACCCAGTACTTC.

This chain joins TRBV2 and TRBJ1-1, with D perhaps matching TRBD1 (5 bases). The V gene lost 5 bases and the J gene lost 8 bases, with 9 bases spanning the gap. Germline lookup yields CDR1 SNHLY and CDR2 FYNNEI. The CDR3 runs to 11 residues. CDR3 DNA: TGTGCCAGCAGTATTCAGGGCGAAGCTTTCTTT. The encoded protein is CASSIQGEAFF.

The V gene is TRBV4-2, the J gene TRBJ2-7, with a weak D call TRBD1 (5 bases). The V gene lost 4 bases and the J gene lost 3 bases, with 10 bases spanning the gap. This CDR3 region has 13 residues. Germline lookup yields CDR1 LGHNA and CDR2 YNFKEQ. This chain's CDR3 is CASSPRQNYEQYF. In DNA, the CDR3 is TGTGCCAGCAGCCCTAGACAGAACTACGAGCAGTACTTC.

Worth noting for this clone: An end of the junction does not agree with germline; a read error may underlie this. The chain has TRBV28 and TRBJ1-2; possibly TRBD1 for D (5 bases). Germline V gene sequence: CDR1 MDHEN, CDR2 SYDVKM. This CDR3 comprises 14 residues. The CDR3: CASSLNSGTSGYAF. The CDR3 DNA reads TGTGCCAGCAGTTTAAATAGTGGGACTTCAGGCTATGCCTTC.

V is TRBV16 and J is TRBJ2-1, with D uncertain. Germline assignment: CDR1 KGHSY and CDR2 FQNENV. The CDR3 runs to 17 residues. V lost 3 bases and J lost 0, with 15 bases in between. CDR3 amino acids: CASSQPSWISSYNEQFF. Here the CDR3 DNA reads TGTGCCAGCAGCCAGCCCTCGTGGATCAGCTCCTACAATGAGCAGTTCTTC.

CDR3 amino acids: CASSLGTLTYEQYF. The CDR3 DNA sequence: TGTGCCAGCAGCTTGGGGACTCTTACCTACGAGCAGTACTTC. This chain connects TRBV7-2 to TRBJ2-7; the D gene is possibly TRBD2 (6 bases). CDR1 is SGHTA and CDR2 is FQGNSA in the germline V gene. The CDR3 is 14 residues long. The V end was cut by 3 bases, the J end by 2 bases, with 11 bases between.

This clone was detected only once. The rearrangement joins TRBV30 to TRBJ2-7; 9 nucleotides agree with TRBD2. The junction had 13 bases not matched to a gene; V was cut back by 3 bases and J by 4 bases. The germline V gene encodes CDR1 GTSNPN and CDR2 SVGIG (reference sequence). This CDR3 comprises 16 residues. CDR3 protein: CAWRNYFSGREYEQYF. The DNA of the CDR3 is TGTGCCTGGAGGAACTACTTTAGCGGGAGAGAATACGAGCAGTACTTC.

The CDR3 region has the DNA TGTGCCAGCAGTGAAAAGGCTCCTAGGGGACAGCGGTTGAACACTGAAGCTTTCTTT. It translates to CASSEKAPRGQRLNTEAFF. The chain joins TRBV6-1 to TRBJ1-1; 7 bases fit TRBD1. V trimming: 2 bases; J trimming: 0 bases; junction bases outside the gene matches: 15. CDR3 length equals 19 residues. Germline values: CDR1 MNHNS, CDR2 SASEGT.

The chain uses TRBV7-3 and TRBJ1-5, with 7 bases lining up with TRBD1. J lost 9 bases, V lost 5 bases, and 7 bases had no gene match. This CDR3 is 13 amino acids long. From germline, CDR1 is SGHTA and CDR2 FQGTGA. The CDR3, as DNA: TGTGCCAGCAGCCCCAGGGGGTTTGGGCCCCAGCATTTT. This encodes CASSPRGFGPQHF.

J is TRBJ2-1 and V is TRBV19, with 9 bases that match TRBD2. CDR1 and CDR2 from the germline V gene are LNHDA and SQIVND (reference sequence). V gave up 4 bases and J gave up 5 bases; unmatched junction bases: 6. The CDR3 runs 15 residues. CDR3 loop: CASSTSGGRNNEQFF. The CDR3 region has the DNA TGTGCCAGTAGTACGAGCGGGGGGCGAAACAATGAGCAGTTCTTC.